Detailed here is one TCR beta chain. The entry originates in a study of blood T cell repertoires in COVID-19. Germline values: CDR1 LNHDA, CDR2 SQIVND (reference sequence). The trim removed 6 bases at V and 6 bases at J, leaving 13 bases unmatched. This CDR3 has 15 amino acids. Data came from immunoSEQ multiplex PCR; TCRdb stores just in-frame clones and leaves some out. Of under 350,000 clones listed, approximately 86% are singletons. Ages ranged from roughly 18 to 100 years, with residence in fewer than 25 US areas. The sequencing input was PBMCs or T cells enriched from blood (not recorded which). The clonotype comes from a middle-aged woman with acute COVID-19. The V and J genes are TRBV19 and TRBJ2-7; 8 nucleotides match TRBD1. The DNA for the CDR3 is TGTGCCAGTAGAGAGACAGGGGTTCGGATTAGCGAGCAGTACTTC. Translated: CASRETGVRISEQYF.